A selection of T cell receptor beta chains follows, all from one sample in a study of spatial heterogeneity in lung cancer. Via MiXCR, TCRdb re-called the 5' RACE reads, giving one row per CDR3 protein. The table lists around 74,000 distinct CDR3 sequences, more than 10% of them singletons. Sequencing was performed on PBMCs, taken at surgery. All receptors come from a male donor with early-stage non-small cell lung cancer. Both conserved end residues are part of each CDR3. The order of the fields is J gene, V gene, D gene, clone size, CDR3 protein, CDR3 DNA. A D gene is named only where the DNA matches it firmly. Clone size is given for some rows only: seen once, a few or many times, or a class if the clone is expanded.

>TRBJ1-2|TRBV20-1|.|.
CSAQLQGTYGYTF
TGCAGTGCCCAACTTCAGGGGACCTATGGCTACACCTTC
>TRBJ1-4|TRBV12-3/TRBV12-4|.|many
CASSFRQLNEKLFF
TGTGCCAGCAGTTTCCGACAGCTAAATGAAAAACTGTTTTTT
>TRBJ2-3|TRBV6-2/TRBV6-3|.|.
CASTFRQTDTQYF
TGTGCCAGCACCTTTCGACAGACAGATACGCAGTATTTT
>TRBJ1-1|TRBV6-5|.|.
CASLISGGTEAFF
TGTGCCAGCCTAATTTCCGGGGGCACTGAAGCTTTCTTT
>TRBJ2-2|TRBV5-1|TRBD2|.
CASSRDRDYALGELFF
TGCGCCAGCAGCAGAGACCGGGACTATGCTCTCGGGGAGCTGTTTTTT
>TRBJ2-3|TRBV20-1|.|few
CSAREDTQYF
TGCAGTGCTAGAGAGGATACGCAGTATTTT
>TRBJ2-3|TRBV7-2|.|.
CASSLAGKYTDTQYF
TGTGCCAGCAGCTTAGCAGGGAAGTACACAGATACGCAGTATTTT
>TRBJ2-2|TRBV11-1|TRBD1|.
CASSPDRVTGELFF
TGTGCCAGCAGCCCGGACAGGGTCACCGGGGAGCTGTTTTTT
>TRBJ2-1|TRBV6-2/TRBV6-3|TRBD2|.
CASSYSNLAGPDEQFF
TGTGCCAGCAGTTACTCGAATCTAGCGGGACCTGACGAGCAGTTCTTC
>TRBJ1-6|TRBV29-1|.|few
CSVEEFRGSLHF
TGCAGCGTTGAAGAGTTTAGGGGAAGTCTCCACTTT
>TRBJ2-1|TRBV7-8|TRBD1|few
CATRGTGGLEQFF
TGTGCCACCAGGGGGACAGGGGGCCTTGAGCAGTTCTTC
>TRBJ1-2|TRBV27|TRBD1|many
CASSFSRGQGYTF
TGTGCCAGCAGTTTCAGCAGGGGGCAAGGCTACACCTTC
>TRBJ2-6|TRBV27|TRBD1|few
CASSLFQGATGANVLTF
TGTGCCAGCAGTTTATTCCAGGGGGCGACCGGGGCCAACGTCCTGACTTTC